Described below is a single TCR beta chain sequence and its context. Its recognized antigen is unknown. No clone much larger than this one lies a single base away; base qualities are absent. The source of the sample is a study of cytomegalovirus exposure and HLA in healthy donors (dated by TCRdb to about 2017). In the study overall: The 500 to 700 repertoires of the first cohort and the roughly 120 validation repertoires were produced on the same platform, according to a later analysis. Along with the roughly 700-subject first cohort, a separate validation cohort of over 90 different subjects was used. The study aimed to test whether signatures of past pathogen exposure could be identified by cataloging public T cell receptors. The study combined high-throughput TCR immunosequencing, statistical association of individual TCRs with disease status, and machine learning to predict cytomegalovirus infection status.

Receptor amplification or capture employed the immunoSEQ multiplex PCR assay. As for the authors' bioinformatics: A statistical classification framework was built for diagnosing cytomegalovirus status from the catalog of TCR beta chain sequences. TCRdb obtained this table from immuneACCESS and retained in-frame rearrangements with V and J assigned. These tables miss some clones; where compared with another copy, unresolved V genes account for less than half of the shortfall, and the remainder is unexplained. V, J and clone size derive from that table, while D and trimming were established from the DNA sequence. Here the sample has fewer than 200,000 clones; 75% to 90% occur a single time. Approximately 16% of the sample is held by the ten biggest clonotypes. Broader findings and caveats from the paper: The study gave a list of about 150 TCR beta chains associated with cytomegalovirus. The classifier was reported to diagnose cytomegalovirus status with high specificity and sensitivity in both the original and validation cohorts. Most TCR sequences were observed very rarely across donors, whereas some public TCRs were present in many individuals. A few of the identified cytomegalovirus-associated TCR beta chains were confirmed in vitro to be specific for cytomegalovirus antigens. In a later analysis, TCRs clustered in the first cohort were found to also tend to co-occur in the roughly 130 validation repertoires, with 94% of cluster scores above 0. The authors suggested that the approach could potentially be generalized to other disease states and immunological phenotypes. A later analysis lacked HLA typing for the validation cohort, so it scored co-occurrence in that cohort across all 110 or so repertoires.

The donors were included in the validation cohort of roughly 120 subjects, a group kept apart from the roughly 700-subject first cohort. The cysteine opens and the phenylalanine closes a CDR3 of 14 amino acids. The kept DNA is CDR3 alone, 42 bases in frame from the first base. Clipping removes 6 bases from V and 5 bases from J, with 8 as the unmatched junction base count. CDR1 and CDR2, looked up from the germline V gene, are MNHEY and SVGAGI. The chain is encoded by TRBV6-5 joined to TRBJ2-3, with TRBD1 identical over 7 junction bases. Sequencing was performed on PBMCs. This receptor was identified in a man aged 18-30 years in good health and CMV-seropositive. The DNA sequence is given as TGTGCCAGCAGCACGGACAGGATGGTAGATACGCAGTATTTT. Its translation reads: CASSTDRMVDTQYF.